The 23 T cell receptor beta chains given below trace back to one sample, sequenced in a study of T cell repertoires in cytomegalovirus infection. The antigens these receptors bind are not known. TCRdb re-called the reads with MiXCR, one entry per CDR3 protein. The sample lists roughly 110,000 distinct CDR3 sequences; 30% were seen once. Specimen: CD8+ T cells from cultured PBMCs, collected from culture after CMV antigen stimulation. Receptor source: a human donor in good health (CMV status not recorded). Some clones in this sample may be carry-over from other donors' samples.

Only a few counts were recorded for this clonotype. V usage is TRBV24-1 and J usage is TRBJ2-1, with D perhaps matching TRBD2 (5 bases). Trimming removed 3 bases from V and 11 bases from J, with 10 bases in between. The CDR3 extends over 12 amino acids. Germline-derived CDR1 and CDR2 are KGHDR and SFDVKD. The CDR3 DNA follows: TGTGCCACCAGTGATGAGGGTCAGAAGCAGTTCTTC. Its protein is CATSDEGQKQFF.

The chain is built from TRBV6-6 and TRBJ1-5; D remains unclear. The V gene lost 0 bases and the J gene lost 5 bases, with 11 bases spanning the gap. This CDR3 region has 15 residues. Germline lookup yields CDR1 MNHNY and CDR2 SVGAGI (reference sequence). Written as DNA, the CDR3 is TGTGCCAGCAGTTACTCGATTGGGGAAGATCAGCCCCAGCATTTT. Translation: CASSYSIGEDQPQHF.

This clonotype has just a few counts. This chain connects TRBV15 to TRBJ1-5; weak D call: TRBD1 (5 bases). Germline V gene lookup returns CDR1 LNHNV and CDR2 YYDKDF (reference sequence). The V end was cut by 3 bases, the J end by 2 bases, with 8 bases between. This CDR3 contains 14 residues. The DNA of the CDR3 is TGTGCCACCAGCAGTCGGGGCGGCAATCAGCCCCAGCATTTT. Its translation: CATSSRGGNQPQHF.

The genes are TRBV5-4 and TRBJ2-5; D is unclear. In germline, CDR1 is SGHNT, CDR2 YYREEE (reference sequence). The CDR3 has 18 residues. Trimming left V 0 bases short and J 5 bases short, with 23 bases between. In DNA, the CDR3 is TGTGCCAGCAGCTTGGACGGTGCAGCCACCCTGAACTGGGAGACCCAGTACTTC. Translated: CASSLDGAATLNWETQYF.

This chain uses TRBV7-9 with TRBJ2-7; weak D call: TRBD2 (7 bases). Germline lookup yields CDR1 SEHNR and CDR2 FQNEAQ (reference sequence). The CDR3 consists of 15 residues. V shed 3 bases and J shed 0 bases, with 12 bases lying between them. As DNA, the CDR3 is TGTGCCAGCAGCTTCGGCGGGGGCCTCTCCTACGAGCAGTACTTC. Its protein product is CASSFGGGLSYEQYF.

This clonotype was counted between two and nine times. The chain recombines TRBV4-1 with TRBJ1-1; a weak D match, TRBD1 (5 bases). Germline CDR1 reads MGHRA; CDR2 reads YSYEKL. V was trimmed by 0 bases and J by 1 base, leaving 12 bases between them. CDR3 length: 16 residues. CDR3 sequence: CASSQDSTGRNTEAFF. In nucleotides, the CDR3 is TGCGCCAGCAGCCAAGATTCAACAGGCAGGAACACTGAAGCTTTCTTT.

This clonotype was found many times. The chain uses TRBV7-2 and TRBJ2-4; the D is unclear. The V end was cut by 1 base, the J end by 2 bases, with 9 bases between. The germline V gene has CDR1 SGHTA and CDR2 FQGNSA. The CDR3 has 15 residues. The CDR3 loop is CASSLVGDSKNIQYF. The CDR3 DNA reads TGTGCCAGCAGCTTAGTAGGTGACTCCAAAAACATTCAGTACTTC. Filled out from reference TRBV7-2 and TRBJ2-4, the complete variable domain reads GAGVSQSPSNKVTEKGKDVELRCDPISGHTALYWYRQSLGQGLEFLIYFQGNSAPDKSGLPSDRFSAERTGGSVSTLTIQRTQQEDSAVYLCASSLVGDSKNIQYFGAGTRLSVL.

This clonotype was counted only a few times. J is TRBJ2-1 and V is TRBV10-3, with D unresolved. Trimming left V 2 bases short and J 3 bases short, with 14 bases between. The CDR3 sequence is 16 residues long. Germline V gene data show CDR1 as ENHRY and CDR2 as SYGVKD. CDR3 nucleotide sequence: TGTGCCATCAGTGAGGGCCTGGCACCTTACTACAATGAGCAGTTCTTC. Its protein is CAISEGLAPYYNEQFF.

This chain joins TRBV7-6 and TRBJ2-1; 7 bases align to TRBD2. Per the germline V gene, CDR1 is SGHVS and CDR2 is FNYEAQ. The CDR3 spans 13 residues. Trimming removed 4 bases from V and 5 bases from J; junction bases left unmatched: 2. The CDR3 coding sequence is TGTGCCAGCAGCTGGGGAGGGGACAATGAGCAGTTCTTC. Its translation is CASSWGGDNEQFF.

The chain links TRBV28 to TRBJ2-7; possibly TRBD2 for D (6 bases). The V and J ends lost 7 bases and 3 bases respectively, with 16 bases between them. This CDR3 is built from 14 residues. The germline CDR1 and CDR2 sequences are MDHEN and SYDVKM. The CDR3 loop is CASTSAGTGYEQYF. The CDR3 DNA sequence: TGTGCCAGCACCTCCGCGGGAACCGGCTACGAGCAGTACTTC. Full variable domain (outside the CDR3, taken from reference TRBV28 and TRBJ2-7): DVKVTQSSRYLVKRTGEKVFLECVQDMDHENMFWYRQDPGLGLRLIYFSYDVKMKEKGDIPEGYSVSREKKERFSLILESASTNQTSMYLCASTSAGTGYEQYFGPGTRLTVT.

This chain uses TRBV4-1 with TRBJ2-2; possibly TRBD1 for D (5 bases). The V and J ends lost 1 base and 1 base respectively, with 7 bases between them. Germline V gene sequence: CDR1 MGHRA, CDR2 YSYEKL. The CDR3 runs 15 residues. Here the CDR3 DNA reads TGCGCCAGCAGCCAAGGACAGCTGAACACCGGGGAGCTGTTTTTT. It encodes CASSQGQLNTGELFF.

The V gene is TRBV19, the J gene TRBJ2-7, with no clear D. The germline V and J ends were trimmed by 0 bases and 4 bases, with 13 bases remaining between them. Germline V CDR1 and CDR2: LNHDA, SQIVND (reference sequence). The CDR3 is 15 amino acids. CDR3 nucleotides: TGTGCCAGTAGTATAGATGGCACCTCTCCTTACGAGCAGTACTTC. Amino acid sequence: CASSIDGTSPYEQYF.

The table lists this clonotype with many counts. J is TRBJ1-3 and V is TRBV2; tentatively, D is TRBD1 (5 bases). The V end lost 8 bases, the J end lost 0 bases, and 17 bases lay between the germline ends. This CDR3 is 16 amino acids long. Germline CDR1 SNHLY, CDR2 FYNNEI. CDR3 amino acids: CASLALRGDSGNTIYF. CDR3 bases: TGTGCCAGCCTGGCCCTAAGAGGGGACTCTGGAAACACCATATATTTT. Full variable domain (remainder filled in from reference TRBV2 and TRBJ1-3): EPEVTQTPSHQVTQMGQEVILRCVPISNHLYFYWYRQILGQKVEFLVSFYNNEISEKSEIFDDQFSVERPDGSNFTLKIRSTKLEDSAMYFCASLALRGDSGNTIYFGEGSWLTVV.

V usage is TRBV15 and J usage is TRBJ2-1; D is unclear. Trimming left V 2 bases short and J 8 bases short, with 10 bases between. The CDR3 is 13 amino acids. CDR1 and CDR2 (germline): LNHNV, YYDKDF (reference sequence). As DNA, the CDR3 is TGTGCCACCAGCAGAAATCGCGGCGATGAGCAGTTCTTC. Protein: CATSRNRGDEQFF.

The chain joins TRBV4-1 to TRBJ1-6; D is unresolved. This CDR3 has 18 residues. Trimming stripped 6 bases from V and 0 bases from J, with 18 bases between. Germline V CDR1 and CDR2: MGHRA, YSYEKL. The CDR3 DNA is TGCGCCAGCAGTTCTCACTTACCACGGGGCTCCTATAATTCACCCCTCCACTTT. Protein sequence: CASSSHLPRGSYNSPLHF.

This clonotype has a handful of counts. This chain uses TRBV7-2 with TRBJ2-7; 10 bases are shared with TRBD1. The CDR3 has 16 residues. The J segment lost 2 bases and the V segment lost 3 bases, leaving 7 bases of the junction unmatched. Germline lookup yields CDR1 SGHTA and CDR2 FQGNSA. The chain's CDR3 is CASSLAGTGDPYEQYF. As DNA, the CDR3 is TGTGCCAGCAGCTTGGCAGGGACAGGGGACCCCTACGAGCAGTACTTC.

This clonotype was seen a handful of times. The chain employs TRBV6-2 or TRBV6-3 and TRBJ2-1; TRBD2 agrees at 8 bases. Trimming removed 8 bases from V and 5 bases from J; junction bases left unmatched: 14. Germline assignment: CDR1 MNHEY and CDR2 SVGEGT. CDR3 length equals 16 residues. CDR3: CASSRGAFFSHNEQFF. CDR3 DNA: TGTGCCAGCTCGCGGGGGGCTTTTTTTTCTCACAATGAGCAGTTCTTC.

This clonotype qualifies as medium-sized. V gene TRBV9 combines with J gene TRBJ2-2, with TRBD1 matching 10 bases. The germline gives CDR1 SGDLS, CDR2 YYNGEE. Trimming took 3 bases from V and 6 from J; bases not matched to a gene: 11. This CDR3 is 17 amino acids long. The chain's CDR3 is CASSAKPGQGYAGELFF. CDR3 nucleotides: TGTGCCAGCAGCGCCAAACCGGGACAGGGGTACGCCGGGGAGCTGTTTTTT.

With respect to this clonotype: Relative to the germline gene, one junction end is altered; a read error may explain this. J is TRBJ2-2 and V is TRBV28; TRBD2 aligns across 10 bases. CDR1 is MDHEN and CDR2 is SYDVKM in the germline V gene. CDR3 length: 14 amino acids. The DNA of the CDR3 is TGTGTCAGCAGTTTAACTAGCGGGGCCGGGGAGCTGTTTTTT. Translating gives CVSSLTSGAGELFF.

This clonotype was recorded a few times. The chain links TRBV19 to TRBJ2-1, with no clear D. The CDR3 is 14 amino acids. In germline, CDR1 is LNHDA, CDR2 SQIVND (reference sequence). Trimming cost V 5 bases and J 0 bases, with 8 bases left between them. CDR3 residues: CASSLGNSYNEQFF. The CDR3 bases are TGTGCCAGTAGTTTGGGGAACTCCTACAATGAGCAGTTCTTC.

The rearrangement joins TRBV7-6 to TRBJ1-2, with D possibly being TRBD1 (5 bases). V was trimmed by 5 bases and J by 8 bases, leaving 18 bases between them. Germline V gene lookup returns CDR1 SGHVS and CDR2 FNYEAQ. The CDR3 has 14 amino acids. CDR3 protein: CASSESGPGHGYTF. The CDR3, as DNA: TGTGCCAGCAGCGAAAGTGGTCCAGGGCACGGCTACACCTTC.

The DNA of the CDR3 is TGTGCCAGCGGGACAACAAGCAATGAGCAGTTCTTC. Amino acids: CASGTTSNEQFF. The genes are TRBV2 and TRBJ2-1, with D perhaps matching TRBD1 (6 bases). There are 12 residues in the CDR3. Germline assignment: CDR1 SNHLY and CDR2 FYNNEI. V lost 8 bases and J 6 bases, leaving 11 bases between the germline ends.

This clonotype was detected only a few times. This chain joins TRBV7-2 and TRBJ1-1; no clear D gene. The germline gives CDR1 SGHTA, CDR2 FQGNSA. Trimming pared 1 base from V and 1 base from J, leaving 4 bases between. This CDR3 has 13 amino acids. The DNA of the CDR3 is TGTGCCAGCAGCTTAGTGGGGAACACTGAAGCTTTCTTT. Its protein product is CASSLVGNTEAFF.